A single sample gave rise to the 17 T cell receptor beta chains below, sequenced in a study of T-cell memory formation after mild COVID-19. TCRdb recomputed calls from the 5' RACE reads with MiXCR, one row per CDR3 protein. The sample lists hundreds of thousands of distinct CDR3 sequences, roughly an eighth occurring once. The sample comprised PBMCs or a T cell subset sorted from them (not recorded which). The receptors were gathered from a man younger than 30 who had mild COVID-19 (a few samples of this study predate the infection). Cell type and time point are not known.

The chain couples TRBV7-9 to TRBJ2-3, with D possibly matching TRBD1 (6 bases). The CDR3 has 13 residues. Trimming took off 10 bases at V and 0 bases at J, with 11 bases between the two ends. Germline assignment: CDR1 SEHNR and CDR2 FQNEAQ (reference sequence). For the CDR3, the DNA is TGTGCCAACGGACAGCTAAGCACAGATACGCAGTATTTT. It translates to CANGQLSTDTQYF. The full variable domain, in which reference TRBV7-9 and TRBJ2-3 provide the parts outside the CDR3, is DTGVSQNPRHKITKRGQNVTFRCDPISEHNRLYWYRQTLGQGPEFLTYFQNEAQLEKSRLLSDRFSAERPKGSFSTLEIQRTEQGDSAMYLCANGQLSTDTQYFGPGTRLTVL.

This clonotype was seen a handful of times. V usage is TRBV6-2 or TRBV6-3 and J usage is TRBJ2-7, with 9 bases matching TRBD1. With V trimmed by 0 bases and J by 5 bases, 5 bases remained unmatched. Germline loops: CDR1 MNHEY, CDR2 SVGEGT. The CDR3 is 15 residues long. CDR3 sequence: CASSYSPGQGNEQYV. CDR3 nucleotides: TGTGCCAGCAGTTACTCCCCGGGACAGGGTAACGAGCAGTACGTC.

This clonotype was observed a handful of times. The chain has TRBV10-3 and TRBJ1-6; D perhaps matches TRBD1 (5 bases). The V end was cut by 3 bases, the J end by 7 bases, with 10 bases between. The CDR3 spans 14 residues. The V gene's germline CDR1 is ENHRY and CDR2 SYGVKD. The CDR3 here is CAISDQGANSPLHF. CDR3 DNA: TGTGCCATCAGTGATCAGGGTGCGAATTCACCCCTCCACTTT.

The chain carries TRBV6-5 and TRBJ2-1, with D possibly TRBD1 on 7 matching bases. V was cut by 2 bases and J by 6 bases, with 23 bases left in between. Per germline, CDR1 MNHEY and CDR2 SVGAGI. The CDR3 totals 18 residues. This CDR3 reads CASSYGGAGPGGSNEQFF. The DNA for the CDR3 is TGTGCCAGCAGTTACGGGGGAGCCGGGCCAGGGGGGAGCAATGAGCAGTTCTTC.

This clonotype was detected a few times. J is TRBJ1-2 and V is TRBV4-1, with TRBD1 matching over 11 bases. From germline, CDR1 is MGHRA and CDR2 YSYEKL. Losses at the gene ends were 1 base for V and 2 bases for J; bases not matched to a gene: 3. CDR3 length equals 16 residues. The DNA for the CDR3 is TGCGCCAGCAGCCAAGGGACAGGGGGCTTGAACTATGGCTACACCTTC. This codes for CASSQGTGGLNYGYTF.

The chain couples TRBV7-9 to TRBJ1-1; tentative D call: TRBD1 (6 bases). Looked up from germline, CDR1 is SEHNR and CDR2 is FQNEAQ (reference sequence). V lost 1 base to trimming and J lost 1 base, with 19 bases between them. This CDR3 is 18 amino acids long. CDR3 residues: CASSLVAHSRTANTEAFF. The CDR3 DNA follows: TGTGCCAGCAGCTTAGTAGCCCATTCCAGGACAGCGAACACTGAAGCTTTCTTT. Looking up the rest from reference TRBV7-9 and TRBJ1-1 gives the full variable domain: DTGVSQNPRHKITKRGQNVTFRCDPISEHNRLYWYRQTLGQGPEFLTYFQNEAQLEKSRLLSDRFSAERPKGSFSTLEIQRTEQGDSAMYLCASSLVAHSRTANTEAFFGQGTRLTVV.

The CDR3 here is CASSPGGGASDTQYF. DNA for the CDR3: TGTGCCAGCAGCCCCGGTGGGGGGGCGTCAGATACGCAGTATTTT. The rearrangement links TRBV7-3 to TRBJ2-3, with a tentative D call TRBD2 (7 bases). CDR3 length equals 15 residues. V lost 5 bases and J 4 bases, leaving 16 bases between the germline ends. CDR1 and CDR2 (germline): SGHTA, FQGTGA.

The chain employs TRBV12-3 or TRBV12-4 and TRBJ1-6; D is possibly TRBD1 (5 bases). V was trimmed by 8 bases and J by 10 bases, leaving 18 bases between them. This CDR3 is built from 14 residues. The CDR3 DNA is TGTGCCAGCCGGACCGGGACGGAAGACTCACCCCTCCACTTT. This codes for CASRTGTEDSPLHF.

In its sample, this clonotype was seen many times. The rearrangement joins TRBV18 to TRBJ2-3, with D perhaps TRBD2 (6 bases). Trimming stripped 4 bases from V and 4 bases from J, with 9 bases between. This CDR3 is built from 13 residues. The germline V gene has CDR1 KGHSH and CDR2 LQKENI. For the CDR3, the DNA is TGTGCCAGCTCACTAACTAGCTCAGATACGCAGTATTTT. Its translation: CASSLTSSDTQYF.

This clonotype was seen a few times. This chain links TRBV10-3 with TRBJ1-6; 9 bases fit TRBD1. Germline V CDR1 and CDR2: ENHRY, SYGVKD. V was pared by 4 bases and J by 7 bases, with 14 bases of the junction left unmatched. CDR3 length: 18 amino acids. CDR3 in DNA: TGTGCCATCAGTGGCCCGGGACAGGGCTCGGGGGTAAATTCACCCCTCCACTTT. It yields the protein CAISGPGQGSGVNSPLHF.

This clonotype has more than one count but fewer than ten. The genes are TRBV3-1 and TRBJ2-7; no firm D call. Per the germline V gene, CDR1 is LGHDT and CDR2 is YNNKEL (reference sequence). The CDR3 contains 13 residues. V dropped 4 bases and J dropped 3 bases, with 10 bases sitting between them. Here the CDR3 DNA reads TGTGCCAGCAGCCGACGGAACGACTACGAGCAGTACTTC. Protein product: CASSRRNDYEQYF.

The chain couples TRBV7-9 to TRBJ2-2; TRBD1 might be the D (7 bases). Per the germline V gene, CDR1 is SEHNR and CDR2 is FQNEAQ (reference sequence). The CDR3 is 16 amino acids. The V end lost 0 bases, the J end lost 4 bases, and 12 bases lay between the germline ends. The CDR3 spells CASSLAVQGGTGELFF. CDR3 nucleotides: TGTGCCAGCAGCTTAGCGGTCCAGGGGGGCACCGGGGAGCTGTTTTTT.

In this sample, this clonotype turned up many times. The CDR3 coding sequence is TGTGCCAGCAGCTCCCCCGGGGACCCCGGGGAGCTGTTTTTT. Protein: CASSSPGDPGELFF. The chain has TRBV11-2 and TRBJ2-2; D could derive from TRBD1 or TRBD2 (5 bases each). The V end lost 4 bases, the J end lost 6 bases, and 12 bases lay between the germline ends. CDR1 and CDR2 (germline): SGHAT, FQNNGV. The CDR3 is made up of 14 amino acids. Based on the CDR3 plus reference TRBV11-2 and TRBJ2-2, the full variable domain is EAGVAQSPRYKIIEKRQSVAFWCNPISGHATLYWYQQILGQGPKLLIQFQNNGVVDDSQLPKDRFSAERLKGVDSTLKIQPAKLEDSAVYLCASSSPGDPGELFFGEGSRLTVL.

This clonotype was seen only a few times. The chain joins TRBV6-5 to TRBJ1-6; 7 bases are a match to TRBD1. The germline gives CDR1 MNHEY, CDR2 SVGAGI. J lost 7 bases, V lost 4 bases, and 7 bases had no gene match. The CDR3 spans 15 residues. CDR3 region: CASSLSGTVNSPLHF. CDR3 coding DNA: TGTGCCAGCAGTTTGTCGGGGACAGTAAATTCACCCCTCCACTTT.

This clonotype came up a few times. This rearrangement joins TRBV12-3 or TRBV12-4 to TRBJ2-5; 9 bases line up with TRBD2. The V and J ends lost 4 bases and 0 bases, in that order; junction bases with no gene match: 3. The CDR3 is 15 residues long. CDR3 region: CASSSSGAYQETQYF. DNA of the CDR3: TGTGCCAGCAGTTCTAGCGGGGCATACCAAGAGACCCAGTACTTC.

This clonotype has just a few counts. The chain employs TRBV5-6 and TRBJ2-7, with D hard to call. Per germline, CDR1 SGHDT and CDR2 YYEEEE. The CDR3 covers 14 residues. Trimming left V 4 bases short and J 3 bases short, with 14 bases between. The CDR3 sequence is CASSLPVGNYEQYF. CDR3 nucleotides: TGTGCCAGCAGCCTCCCAGTGGGAAACTACGAGCAGTACTTC.

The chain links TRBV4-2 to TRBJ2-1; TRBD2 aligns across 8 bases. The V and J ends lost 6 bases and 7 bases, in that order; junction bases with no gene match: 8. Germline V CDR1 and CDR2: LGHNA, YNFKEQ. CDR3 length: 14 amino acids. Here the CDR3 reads CASSEAGVGNEQFF. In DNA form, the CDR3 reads TGTGCCAGCAGTGAAGCGGGGGTCGGGAATGAGCAGTTCTTC.